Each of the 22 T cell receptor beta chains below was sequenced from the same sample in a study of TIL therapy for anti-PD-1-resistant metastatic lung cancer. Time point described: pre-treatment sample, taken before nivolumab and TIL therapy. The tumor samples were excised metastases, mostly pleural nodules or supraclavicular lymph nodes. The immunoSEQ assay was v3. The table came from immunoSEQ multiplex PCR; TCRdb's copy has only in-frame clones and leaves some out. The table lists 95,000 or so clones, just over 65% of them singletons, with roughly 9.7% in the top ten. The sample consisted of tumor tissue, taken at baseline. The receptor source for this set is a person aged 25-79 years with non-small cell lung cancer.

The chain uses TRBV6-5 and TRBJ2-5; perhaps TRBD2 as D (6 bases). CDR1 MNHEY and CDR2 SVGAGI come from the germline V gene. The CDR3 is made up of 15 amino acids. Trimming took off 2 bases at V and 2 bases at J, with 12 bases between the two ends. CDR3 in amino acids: CASSYGGDLQETQYF. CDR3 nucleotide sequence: TGTGCCAGCAGTTACGGAGGGGACCTTCAAGAGACCCAGTACTTC.

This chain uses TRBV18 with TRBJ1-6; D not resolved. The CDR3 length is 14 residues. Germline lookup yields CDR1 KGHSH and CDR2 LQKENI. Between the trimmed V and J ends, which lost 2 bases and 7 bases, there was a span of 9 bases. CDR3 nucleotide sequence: TGTGCCAGCTCACCAACGGAGATAAATTCACCCCTCCACTTT. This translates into CASSPTEINSPLHF.

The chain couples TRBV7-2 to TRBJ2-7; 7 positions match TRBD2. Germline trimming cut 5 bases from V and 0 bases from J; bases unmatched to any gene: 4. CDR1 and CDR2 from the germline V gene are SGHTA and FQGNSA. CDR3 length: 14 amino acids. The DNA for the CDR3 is TGTGCCAGCAGCAAGACTAGCAGCTCCTACGAGCAGTACTTC. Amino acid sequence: CASSKTSSSYEQYF.

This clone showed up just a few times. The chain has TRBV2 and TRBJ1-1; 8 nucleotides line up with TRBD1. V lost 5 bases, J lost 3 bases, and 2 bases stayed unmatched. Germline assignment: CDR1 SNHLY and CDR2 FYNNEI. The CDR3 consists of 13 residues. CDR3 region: CASSLDRDTEAFF. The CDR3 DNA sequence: TGTGCCAGCAGTTTGGACAGGGACACTGAAGCTTTCTTT.

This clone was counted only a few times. CDR3 amino acids: CASSLARYEQYF. The CDR3 DNA is TGTGCCAGCAGCTTAGCGCGGTACGAGCAGTACTTC. This rearrangement joins TRBV7-9 to TRBJ2-7, with D unclear. Deletions cut 0 bases from V and 4 bases from J, with 4 bases between. This CDR3 has 12 residues. Germline values: CDR1 SEHNR, CDR2 FQNEAQ (reference sequence).

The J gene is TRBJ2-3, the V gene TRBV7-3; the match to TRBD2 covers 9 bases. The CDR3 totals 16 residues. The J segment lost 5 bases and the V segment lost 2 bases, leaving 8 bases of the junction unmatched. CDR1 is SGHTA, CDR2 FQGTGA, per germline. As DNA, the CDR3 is TGTGCCAGCAGCTTAGGACTAGCGATTGCGGGAGATACGCAGTATTTT. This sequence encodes CASSLGLAIAGDTQYF.

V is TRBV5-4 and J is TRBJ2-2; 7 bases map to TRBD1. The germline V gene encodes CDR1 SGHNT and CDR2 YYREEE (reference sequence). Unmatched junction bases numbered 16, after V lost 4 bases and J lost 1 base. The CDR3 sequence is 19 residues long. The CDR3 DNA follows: TGTGCCAGCAGCCCACTAGGACAGGTCGCCTCCTTGAACACCGGGGAGCTGTTTTTT. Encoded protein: CASSPLGQVASLNTGELFF.

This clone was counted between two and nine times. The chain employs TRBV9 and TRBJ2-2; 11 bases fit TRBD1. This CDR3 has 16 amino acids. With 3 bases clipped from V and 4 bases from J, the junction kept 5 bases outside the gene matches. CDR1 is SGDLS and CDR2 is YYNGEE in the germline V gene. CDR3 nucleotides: TGTGCCAGCAGCGCCGGACAGGGGGCTTTCACCGGGGAGCTGTTTTTT. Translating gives CASSAGQGAFTGELFF.

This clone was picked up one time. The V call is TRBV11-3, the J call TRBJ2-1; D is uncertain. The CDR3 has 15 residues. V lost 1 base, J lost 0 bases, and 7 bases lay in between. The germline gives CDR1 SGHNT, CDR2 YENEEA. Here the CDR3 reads CASSLAKSSYNEQFF. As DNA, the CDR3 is TGTGCCAGCAGCTTAGCGAAGAGCTCCTACAATGAGCAGTTCTTC.

CDR3 region: CASSQDPVGSQYF. The DNA of the CDR3 is TGTGCCAGCAGCCAAGATCCGGTGGGATCGCAGTATTTT. The chain carries TRBV14 and TRBJ2-3; the D is unclear. Germline assignment: CDR1 SGHDN and CDR2 FVKESK. This CDR3 is built from 13 residues. Between the trimmed V and J ends, which lost 0 bases and 10 bases, there was a span of 11 bases.

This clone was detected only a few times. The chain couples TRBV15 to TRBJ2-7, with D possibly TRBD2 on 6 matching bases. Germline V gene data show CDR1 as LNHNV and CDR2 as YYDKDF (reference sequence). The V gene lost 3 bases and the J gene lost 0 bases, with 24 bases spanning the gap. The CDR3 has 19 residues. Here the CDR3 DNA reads TGTGCCACCAGCAGCCGGGACCCGAACACCGGCGGGACCTCCTACGAGCAGTACTTC. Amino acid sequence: CATSSRDPNTGGTSYEQYF.

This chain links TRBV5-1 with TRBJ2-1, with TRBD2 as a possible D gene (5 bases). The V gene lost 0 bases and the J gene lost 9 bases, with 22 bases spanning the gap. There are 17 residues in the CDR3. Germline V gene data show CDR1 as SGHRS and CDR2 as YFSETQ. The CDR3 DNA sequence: TGCGCCAGCAGCTTGGGAGGGCTGGACCCCGGGATTGGTGAGCAGTTCTTC. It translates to CASSLGGLDPGIGEQFF.

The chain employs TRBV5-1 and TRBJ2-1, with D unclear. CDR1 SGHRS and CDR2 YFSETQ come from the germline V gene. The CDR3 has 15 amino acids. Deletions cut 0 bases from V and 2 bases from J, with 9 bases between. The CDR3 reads CASSLEISAYNEQFF. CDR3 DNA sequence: TGCGCCAGCAGCTTGGAAATCTCAGCCTACAATGAGCAGTTCTTC.

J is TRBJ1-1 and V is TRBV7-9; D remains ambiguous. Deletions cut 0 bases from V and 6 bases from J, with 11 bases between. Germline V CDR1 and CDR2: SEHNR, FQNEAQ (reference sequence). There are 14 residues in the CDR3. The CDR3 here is CASSLAAETPEAFF. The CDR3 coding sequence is TGTGCCAGCAGCTTAGCCGCCGAGACCCCTGAAGCTTTCTTT.

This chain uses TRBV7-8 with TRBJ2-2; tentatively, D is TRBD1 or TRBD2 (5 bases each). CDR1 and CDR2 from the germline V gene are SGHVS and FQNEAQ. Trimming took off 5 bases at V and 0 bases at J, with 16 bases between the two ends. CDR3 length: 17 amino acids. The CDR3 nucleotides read TGTGCCAGCAGCCCTATGGGGGACGGATCGAACACCGGGGAGCTGTTTTTT. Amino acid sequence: CASSPMGDGSNTGELFF. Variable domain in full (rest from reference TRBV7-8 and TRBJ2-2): GAGVSQSPRYKVAKRGQDVALRCDPISGHVSLFWYQQALGQGPEFLTYFQNEAQLDKSGLPSDRFFAERPEGSVSTLKIQRTQQEDSAVYLCASSPMGDGSNTGELFFGEGSRLTVL.

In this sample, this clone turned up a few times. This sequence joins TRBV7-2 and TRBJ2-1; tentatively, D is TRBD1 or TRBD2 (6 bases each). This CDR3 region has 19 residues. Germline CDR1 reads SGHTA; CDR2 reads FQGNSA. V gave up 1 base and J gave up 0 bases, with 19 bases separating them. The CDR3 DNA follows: TGTGCCAGCAGCTTAGTAGGGGGGCGTCTGCAAAGCTCCTACAATGAGCAGTTCTTC. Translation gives CASSLVGGRLQSSYNEQFF.

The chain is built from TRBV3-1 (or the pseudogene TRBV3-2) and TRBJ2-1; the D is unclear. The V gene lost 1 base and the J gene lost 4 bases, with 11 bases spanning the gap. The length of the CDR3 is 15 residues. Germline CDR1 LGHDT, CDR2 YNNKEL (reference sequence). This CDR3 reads CASSQGLPVYNEQFF. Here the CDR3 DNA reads TGTGCCAGCAGCCAAGGGTTGCCAGTTTACAATGAGCAGTTCTTC.

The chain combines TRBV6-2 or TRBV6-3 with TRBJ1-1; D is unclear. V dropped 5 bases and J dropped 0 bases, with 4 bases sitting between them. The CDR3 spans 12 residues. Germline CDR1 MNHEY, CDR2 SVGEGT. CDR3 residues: CASSVLNTEAFF. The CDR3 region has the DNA TGTGCCAGCAGTGTCCTGAACACTGAAGCTTTCTTT.

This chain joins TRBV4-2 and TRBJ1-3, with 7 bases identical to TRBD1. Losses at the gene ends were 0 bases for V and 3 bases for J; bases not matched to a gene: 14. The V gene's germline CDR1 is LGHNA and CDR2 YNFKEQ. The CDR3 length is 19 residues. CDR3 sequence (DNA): TGTGCCAGCAGCCAAGAATCTGCGAGGGGGCAGGGCGGTGGAAACACCATATATTTT. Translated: CASSQESARGQGGGNTIYF.

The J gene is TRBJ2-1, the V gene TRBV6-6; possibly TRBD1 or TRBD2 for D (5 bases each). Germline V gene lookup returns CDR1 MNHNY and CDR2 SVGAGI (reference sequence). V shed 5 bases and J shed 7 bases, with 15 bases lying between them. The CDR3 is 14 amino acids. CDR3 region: CASSGAGTRNEQFF. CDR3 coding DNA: TGTGCCAGCAGTGGGGCGGGTACTAGGAATGAGCAGTTCTTC.

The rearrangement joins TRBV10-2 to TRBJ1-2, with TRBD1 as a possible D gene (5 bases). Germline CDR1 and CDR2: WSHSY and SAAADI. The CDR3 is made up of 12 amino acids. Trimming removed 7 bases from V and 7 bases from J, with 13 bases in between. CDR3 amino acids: CASTPGQLGYTF. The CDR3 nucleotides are TGCGCCAGCACCCCTGGACAACTTGGCTACACCTTC.

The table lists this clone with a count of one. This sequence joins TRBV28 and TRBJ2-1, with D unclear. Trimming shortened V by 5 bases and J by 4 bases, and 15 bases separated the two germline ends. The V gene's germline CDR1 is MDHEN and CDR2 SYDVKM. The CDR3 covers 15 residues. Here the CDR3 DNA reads TGTGCCAGCAGTCGTCAGGACCCCACTTACAATGAGCAGTTCTTC. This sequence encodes CASSRQDPTYNEQFF.